The 28 T cell receptor beta chains below were found in one sample sequenced in a study of cytomegalovirus exposure and HLA in healthy donors. PCR used 60 Vbeta primers and 13 Jbeta primers. Some clones are missing from TCRdb's copy, which holds only in-frame ones; the method was immunoSEQ multiplex PCR. The sample consists of about 130,000 clones, approximately 82% of them appearing once. Sample: PBMCs. The receptor source for this set is a female donor in good health and CMV-seronegative.

Remarks on this clone: An end of the junction does not agree with germline; a read error may underlie this. V gene TRBV4-1 combines with J gene TRBJ2-7; 9 nucleotides align to TRBD1. CDR3 length equals 19 residues. Germline CDR1 reads MGHRA; CDR2 reads YSYEKL. The CDR3 DNA follows: TGCGCCGGCAGCCAAGATGGTGGTGCAGGGACAGGGCCGTCCTACGAGCAGTACTTC. This encodes CAGSQDGGAGTGPSYEQYF.

V usage is TRBV2 and J usage is TRBJ2-4; 7 nucleotides line up with TRBD2. V shed 11 bases, J shed 0 bases, and the junction held 4 bases outside the gene matches. Per the germline V gene, CDR1 is SNHLY and CDR2 is FYNNEI. This CDR3 is 13 amino acids long. CDR3 amino acids: CAGGGLAKNIQYF. CDR3 bases: TGTGCCGGGGGGGGTCTAGCCAAAAACATTCAGTACTTC.

This clone was counted once. This chain joins TRBV21-1 and TRBJ2-1; the D call of TRBD2 is as the table states it, not checked on the DNA. TRBV21-1 is marked as a pseudogene. CDR3 length: 15 amino acids. This chain's CDR3 is CASSKDGGLGNEQFF. CDR3 DNA sequence: TGTGCCAGCAGCAAAGACGGGGGGCTCGGCAATGAGCAGTTCTTC.

The V call is TRBV7-2, the J call TRBJ1-1; 8 bases agree with TRBD1. V was clipped by 4 bases and J by 11 bases; unmatched bases: 6. The CDR3 covers 12 residues. Germline V lookup: CDR1 SGHTA, CDR2 FQGNSA. Here the CDR3 reads CASSSQGAGAFF. The DNA for the CDR3 is TGTGCCAGCAGCTCTCAGGGGGCTGGGGCTTTCTTT.

This clone was picked up a small number of times. The chain couples TRBV4-2 to TRBJ2-1; a possible D gene is TRBD2 (6 bases). This CDR3 contains 16 residues. Per the germline V gene, CDR1 is LGHNA and CDR2 is YNFKEQ. The germline V and J ends were trimmed by 0 bases and 8 bases, with 17 bases remaining between them. The CDR3 DNA reads as TGTGCCAGCAGCCAAGATTCGGGGGTCCGCGGGGATGAGCAGTTCTTC. Protein product: CASSQDSGVRGDEQFF.

V and J are TRBV14 and TRBJ2-3; no clear D. Germline V gene data show CDR1 as SGHDN and CDR2 as FVKESK. The CDR3 covers 13 residues. V was pared by 2 bases and J by 4 bases, with 7 bases between. In DNA form, the CDR3 reads TGTGCCAGCAGCCAAAACATTGCAGATACGCAGTATTTT. Translation gives CASSQNIADTQYF.

The chain is built from TRBV29-1 and TRBJ1-1; the match to TRBD1 covers 7 bases. The CDR3 has 13 amino acids. Germline CDR1 is SQVTM and CDR2 is ANQGSEA. J was trimmed by 4 bases and V by 5 bases; bases with no gene match: 7. The CDR3 nucleotides are TGCAGCGTTCGAGAGGACAGGATCACTGAAGCTTTCTTT. It is translated as CSVREDRITEAFF.

The chain recombines TRBV7-9 with TRBJ2-7; 8 positions agree with TRBD1. The V gene end was trimmed by 1 base and the J gene end by 3 bases; junction bases not matched to a gene: 11. The length of the CDR3 is 17 residues. CDR1 is SEHNR, CDR2 FQNEAQ, per germline (reference sequence). The CDR3 loop reads CASSLVRLDRVDYEQYF. In nucleotides, the CDR3 is TGTGCCAGCAGCTTAGTGAGGTTGGACAGGGTAGACTACGAGCAGTACTTC.

The chain employs TRBV7-9 and TRBJ2-1; D is possibly TRBD1 (5 bases). Trimming took off 6 bases at V and 0 bases at J, with 12 bases between the two ends. Germline CDR1 and CDR2: SEHNR and FQNEAQ (reference sequence). CDR3 size: 15 residues. CDR3 sequence: CASSFKGFSYNEQFF. The CDR3 DNA reads as TGTGCCAGCAGTTTTAAGGGGTTCTCCTACAATGAGCAGTTCTTC.

The chain joins TRBV7-6 to TRBJ2-1; 8 bases agree with TRBD2. Per germline, CDR1 SGHVS and CDR2 FNYEAQ. The CDR3 contains 15 residues. After removal of 3 bases from V and 9 bases from J, the junction contained 10 bases not matched to a gene. The DNA of the CDR3 is TGTGCCAGCAGCTTTAGGCGGGAGGATGGCAGTGAGCAGTTCTTC. It encodes CASSFRREDGSEQFF.

The V gene is TRBV18, the J gene TRBJ2-1; perhaps TRBD1 as D (6 bases). Trimming removed 5 bases at V and 7 bases at J, with 12 bases between. This CDR3 has 13 residues. Germline lookup yields CDR1 KGHSH and CDR2 LQKENI. The CDR3 loop reads CASSSRQENEQFF. DNA for the CDR3: TGTGCCAGCTCATCCAGACAGGAGAATGAGCAGTTCTTC.

The rearrangement uses TRBV28 and TRBJ2-7; TRBD2 might be the D (6 bases). The CDR3 runs to 13 residues. Germline lookup yields CDR1 MDHEN and CDR2 SYDVKM. Trimming took 6 bases from V and 4 from J, leaving 13 bases between them. CDR3 sequence (DNA): TGTGCCAGCAGGGAGGGCCGCGTATACGAGCAGTACTTC. It translates to CASREGRVYEQYF. Based on the CDR3 plus reference TRBV28 and TRBJ2-7, the full variable domain is DVKVTQSSRYLVKRTGEKVFLECVQDMDHENMFWYRQDPGLGLRLIYFSYDVKMKEKGDIPEGYSVSREKKERFSLILESASTNQTSMYLCASREGRVYEQYFGPGTRLTVT.

This chain joins TRBV11-2 and TRBJ2-7; 9 bases are shared with TRBD2. In germline, CDR1 is SGHAT, CDR2 FQNNGV. V gave up 0 bases and J gave up 6 bases; unmatched junction bases: 6. CDR3 length equals 15 residues. CDR3 bases: TGTGCCAGCAGCTTAGAGAGGACTAGCGTGGGCGAGCAGTACTTC. Translating it yields CASSLERTSVGEQYF.

V and J are TRBV19 and TRBJ2-3, with D possibly being TRBD2 (6 bases). Germline CDR1 and CDR2: LNHDA and SQIVND (reference sequence). V lost 1 base and J lost 6, with 11 bases in between. The CDR3 has 14 residues. This CDR3 is CASSIVAGRDTQYF. CDR3 DNA: TGTGCCAGTAGTATAGTGGCAGGGAGGGATACGCAGTATTTT.

The CDR3 reads CASSMWSFNTEAFF. The DNA of the CDR3 is TGTGCCAGTAGTATGTGGAGTTTCAACACTGAAGCTTTCTTT. The chain uses TRBV19 and TRBJ1-1; D is unresolved. Per germline, CDR1 LNHDA and CDR2 SQIVND (reference sequence). This CDR3 spans 14 amino acids. Trimming pared 3 bases from V and 2 bases from J, leaving 10 bases between. Based on the CDR3 plus reference TRBV19 and TRBJ1-1, the full variable domain is DGGITQSPKYLFRKEGQNVTLSCEQNLNHDAMYWYRQDPGQGLRLIYYSQIVNDFQKGDIAEGYSVSREKKESFPLTVTSAQKNPTAFYLCASSMWSFNTEAFFGQGTRLTVV.

The CDR3, as DNA: TGTGCCTGGAGTGCGATGGGGACAGGCGGGGAGACCCAGTACTTC. Translating it yields CAWSAMGTGGETQYF. The rearrangement joins TRBV30 to TRBJ2-5, with 8 bases that match TRBD1. With 1 base clipped from V and 5 bases from J, the junction kept 9 bases outside the gene matches. Germline V gene sequence: CDR1 GTSNPN, CDR2 SVGIG (reference sequence). The CDR3 totals 15 residues. The whole variable domain, remainder taken from reference TRBV30 and TRBJ2-5, is SQTIHQWPATLVQPVGSPLSLECTVEGTSNPNLYWYRQAAGRGLQLLFYSVGIGQISSEVPQNLSASRPQDRQFILSSKKLLLSDSGFYLCAWSAMGTGGETQYFGPGTRLLVL.

The gene calls are TRBV7-7 and TRBJ2-1; TRBD2 agrees at 11 bases. This CDR3 spans 16 amino acids. V trimming: 5 bases; J trimming: 3 bases; junction bases outside the gene matches: 6. Germline V CDR1 and CDR2: SSHAT, FNYEAQ (reference sequence). The CDR3 DNA reads as TGTGCCAGCAGCCCCGGACTAGCGGGCCTCTACAATGAGCAGTTCTTC. This gives the protein CASSPGLAGLYNEQFF.

The table lists this clone with a few counts. This chain connects TRBV27 to TRBJ2-1; TRBD1 aligns across 7 bases. The CDR3 is 13 residues long. Trimming at V came to 2 bases and at J to 10 bases, leaving 5 bases not matched to a gene. The germline V gene has CDR1 MNHEY and CDR2 SMNVEV (reference sequence). CDR3: CASSLERGQEQFF. CDR3 nucleotides: TGTGCCAGCAGTTTAGAAAGGGGGCAGGAGCAGTTCTTC.

The chain links TRBV28 to TRBJ1-4, with 8 nucleotides matching TRBD1. The V gene's germline CDR1 is MDHEN and CDR2 SYDVKM. The length of the CDR3 is 15 residues. V trimming: 1 base; J trimming: 7 bases; junction bases outside the gene matches: 5. The CDR3 here is CASSLFTGGGEKLFF. DNA of the CDR3: TGTGCCAGCAGTTTATTTACAGGGGGAGGTGAAAAACTGTTTTTT.

The J gene is TRBJ1-2, the V gene TRBV19; 7 bases agree with TRBD1. The germline V gene has CDR1 LNHDA and CDR2 SQIVND (reference sequence). This CDR3 comprises 16 residues. With V trimmed by 3 bases and J by 0 bases, 7 bases remained unmatched. Written as DNA, the CDR3 is TGTGCCAGTAGTATTACCAGGACAGGACCTAACTATGGCTACACCTTC. Translated, it gives CASSITRTGPNYGYTF.

The chain employs TRBV25-1 and TRBJ2-7, with TRBD2 matching 8 bases. The CDR3 contains 13 residues. V was pared by 8 bases and J by 6 bases, with 9 bases of the junction left unmatched. Germline assignment: CDR1 MGHDK and CDR2 SYGVNS. This chain's CDR3 is CASGALADSEQYF. The CDR3 DNA is TGTGCCAGCGGGGCACTAGCGGATAGCGAGCAGTACTTC.

This chain uses TRBV4-3 with TRBJ2-5; 7 positions agree with TRBD2. Trimming at V came to 0 bases and at J to 4 bases, leaving 8 bases not matched to a gene. Looked up from germline, CDR1 is LGHNA and CDR2 is YSLEER. This CDR3 comprises 16 residues. CDR3 loop: CASSQESSGSGETQYF. CDR3 bases: TGCGCCAGCAGCCAAGAATCTAGCGGAAGTGGAGAGACCCAGTACTTC.

J is TRBJ2-5 and V is TRBV19; 10 nucleotides agree with TRBD2. The V gene end was trimmed by 3 bases and the J gene end by 3 bases; junction bases not matched to a gene: 1. CDR3 length: 14 residues. Germline lookup yields CDR1 LNHDA and CDR2 SQIVND (reference sequence). The CDR3 protein is CASSMLAGEETQYF. In DNA, the CDR3 is TGTGCCAGTAGTATGCTAGCGGGAGAAGAGACCCAGTACTTC.

The chain is built from TRBV7-2 and TRBJ2-3; 11 positions match TRBD1. J was trimmed by 3 bases and V by 5 bases; bases with no gene match: 7. The CDR3 has 16 residues. The V gene's germline CDR1 is SGHTA and CDR2 FQGNSA. CDR3 nucleotide sequence: TGTGCCAGCAGCCCTGCCGGGACAGGGGGTACAGATACGCAGTATTTT. Translated, it gives CASSPAGTGGTDTQYF.

The rearrangement links TRBV5-4 to TRBJ2-7; D possibly corresponds to TRBD1 (6 bases). The CDR3 contains 15 residues. Germline-derived CDR1 and CDR2 are SGHNT and YYREEE (reference sequence). Trimming stripped 4 bases from V and 3 bases from J, with 17 bases between. CDR3 sequence reads: CASSTNRVRGYEQYF. CDR3 bases: TGTGCCAGCAGCACCAACAGGGTAAGAGGCTACGAGCAGTACTTC.

The V call is TRBV5-4, the J call TRBJ1-4; the D gene is possibly TRBD1 (6 bases). The germline V gene has CDR1 SGHNT and CDR2 YYREEE (reference sequence). Trimming removed 4 bases at V and 8 bases at J, with 15 bases between. The CDR3 runs 14 residues. The CDR3 sequence: CASSIPGQREKLFF. CDR3 coding DNA: TGTGCCAGCAGCATTCCGGGACAAAGAGAAAAACTGTTTTTT. The full variable domain, with the rest looked up from reference TRBV5-4 and TRBJ1-4, is ETGVTQSPTHLIKTRGQQVTLRCSSQSGHNTVSWYQQALGQGPQFIFQYYREEENGRGNFPPRFSGLQFPNYSSELNVNALELDDSALYLCASSIPGQREKLFFGSGTQLSVL.

Points on this clone: The same CDR3 is also encoded by other DNA sequences in this sample. This chain connects TRBV7-2 to TRBJ2-3; D remains unclear. The V gene lost 5 bases and the J gene lost 4 bases, with 13 bases spanning the gap. The CDR3 has 14 amino acids. The germline V gene has CDR1 SGHTA and CDR2 FQGNSA. The CDR3 spells CASSPDVGADTQYF. In DNA form, the CDR3 reads TGTGCCAGCAGCCCCGATGTGGGCGCAGATACGCAGTATTTT.

The chain links TRBV27 to TRBJ1-1, with 8 bases aligning to TRBD1. The CDR3 runs to 13 residues. CDR1 is MNHEY, CDR2 SMNVEV, per germline (reference sequence). The trim removed 6 bases at V and 5 bases at J, leaving 5 bases unmatched. CDR3 DNA sequence: TGTGCCAGCAGCCCCGGACAGGGTACTGAAGCTTTCTTT. It translates to CASSPGQGTEAFF.